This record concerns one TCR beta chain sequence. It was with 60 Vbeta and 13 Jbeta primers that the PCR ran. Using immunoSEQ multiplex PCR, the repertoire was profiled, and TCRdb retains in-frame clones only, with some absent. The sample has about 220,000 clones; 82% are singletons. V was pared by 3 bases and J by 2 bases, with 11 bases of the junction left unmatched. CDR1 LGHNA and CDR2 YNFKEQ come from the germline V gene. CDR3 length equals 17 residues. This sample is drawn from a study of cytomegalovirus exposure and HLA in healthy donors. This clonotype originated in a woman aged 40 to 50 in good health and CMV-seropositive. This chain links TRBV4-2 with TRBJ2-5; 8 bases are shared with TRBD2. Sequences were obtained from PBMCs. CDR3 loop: CASSQGVETSGQETQYF. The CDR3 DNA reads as TGTGCCAGCAGCCAGGGGGTTGAAACTAGCGGACAAGAGACCCAGTACTTC.